These T cell receptor beta chains were read from a single sample in a study of neoadjuvant anti-PD-1 for oral cavity cancer. Data came from immunoSEQ multiplex PCR; TCRdb stores just in-frame clones and leaves some out. The sample has more than 6,000 clones, over 35% seen once. The specimen comprised tumor tissue, sampled before nivolumab (anti-PD-1) treatment. The receptors stem from a person aged 40 to 85 with oral cavity squamous cell carcinoma. Each CDR3 is given with its conserved first and last residue. The D gene is left open where the match is weak. Part of the rows lack a size; the others show once, few, many or a class for expanded clones.

V	size	J	D	length	DNA	CDR3
TRBV29-1	-	TRBJ2-3	TRBD2	14	TGCAGCGTTGCCGGGACTAGCGGCGCAGATACGCAGTATTTT	CSVAGTSGADTQYF
TRBV5-1	-	TRBJ2-7	TRBD1	15	TGCGCCAGCAGCTTGGCCGGGACAGCAGTGGACGAGCAGTACTTC	CASSLAGTAVDEQYF
TRBV6-1	once	TRBJ1-6	TRBD1	16	TGTGCCAGCAGTGGTACACGACAGGGACCAACTTCACCCCTCCACTTT	CASSGTRQGPTSPLHF
TRBV6-6	few	TRBJ1-1	-	13	TGTGCCAGCAGACGCGGACAGTCAACTGAAGCTTTCTTT	CASRRGQSTEAFF
TRBV2	-	TRBJ2-7	TRBD1	14	TGTGCCAGCAGTCTGGGACAGGGCTTCGAAGAGCAGTACTTC	CASSLGQGFEEQYF
TRBV29-1	-	TRBJ2-5	-	12	TGCAGCGTGCGGGAATCACAAGAGACCCAGTACTTC	CSVRESQETQYF
TRBV5-1	-	TRBJ2-3	-	16	TGCGCCAGCAGCTTGGACGGGCCATCTAGCACAGATACGCAGTATTTT	CASSLDGPSSTDTQYF
TRBV6-1	-	TRBJ2-2	TRBD1	15	TGTGCCAGCAGTGAGGCCAGGGGGCGTACCGGGGAGCTGTTTTTT	CASSEARGRTGELFF
TRBV29-1	-	TRBJ1-5	-	12	TGCAGCGTTGCTGGCGGGGGACAGCCCCAGCATTTT	CSVAGGGQPQHF
TRBV5-1	medium-sized	TRBJ2-5	TRBD2	15	TGCGCCAGCAGCTTGTTAGCGGGGGGGCCGGAGACCCAGTACTTC	CASSLLAGGPETQYF
TRBV11-2	few	TRBJ2-5	-	14	TGTGCCAGCAGTACAGGGATATGGAAGGAGACCCAGTACTTC	CASSTGIWKETQYF
TRBV4-3	-	TRBJ2-3	-	16	TGCGCCAGCAGCCAAGAGGGGCGGCCCTTCACAGATACGCAGTATTTT	CASSQEGRPFTDTQYF
TRBV18	-	TRBJ2-7	TRBD2	15	TGTGCCAGCTCACCGGGGAGCGGGGGGAACTACGAGCAGTACTTC	CASSPGSGGNYEQYF
TRBV6-6	few	TRBJ1-1	TRBD1	13	TGTGCCAGCAGTGGACAGGAGAACACTGAAGCTTTCTTT	CASSGQENTEAFF
TRBV6-6	once	TRBJ2-7	TRBD1	15	TGTGCCAGCAGTAACGACAGGGAGCATCCCTACGAGCAGTACTTC	CASSNDREHPYEQYF
TRBV27	-	TRBJ2-7	-	15	TGTGCCACGACACCGCGCTGGGGCAAATCCTACGAGCAGTACTTC	CATTPRWGKSYEQYF
TRBV25-1	-	TRBJ1-6	-	14	TGTGCCAGCAGTGAGACAGGCATGAATTCACCCCTCCACTTT	CASSETGMNSPLHF
TRBV27	-	TRBJ1-2	-	14	TGTGCCAGCAGTTTAGGGCGGGCTGTGTATGGCTACACCTTC	CASSLGRAVYGYTF
TRBV6-1	-	TRBJ1-1	TRBD1	14	TGTGCCAGCAAACGGACAGGGGGAAACACTGAAGCTTTCTTT	CASKRTGGNTEAFF
TRBV11-2	medium-sized	TRBJ1-5	-	15	TGTGCCAGCAGCTTAGAGCCCCAGGTGGGCCAGCCCCAGCATTTT	CASSLEPQVGQPQHF
TRBV4-1	-	TRBJ2-7	TRBD2	14	TGCGCCAGCAGCCAAGGTCTGGGGGGGTACGAGCAGTACTTC	CASSQGLGGYEQYF
TRBV5-4	-	TRBJ1-6	TRBD1	15	TGTGCCAGCAGCTTGGGAGGGGGCTCTGATTCACCCCTCCACTTT	CASSLGGGSDSPLHF
TRBV7-3	-	TRBJ2-6	-	16	TGTGCCAGCAGCTTAATACAGGGAACTGGGGCCAACGTCCTGACTTTC	CASSLIQGTGANVLTF
TRBV4-3	-	TRBJ1-6	TRBD1	15	TGCGCCAGCAGCCAAACCAGGGGGGCCAATTCACCCCTCCACTTT	CASSQTRGANSPLHF
TRBV28	few	TRBJ1-2	TRBD1	13	TGTGCCAGCAGTTCGGGACAGCCCTATGGCTACACCTTC	CASSSGQPYGYTF
TRBV12-5	-	TRBJ1-2	-	13	TGTGCTAGTGGTTTGGCCGGGACCTATGGCTACACCTTC	CASGLAGTYGYTF
TRBV7-9	-	TRBJ1-6	-	13	TGTGCCAGCAGCTTGTCGGAAGTTTCACCCCTCCACTTT	CASSLSEVSPLHF
TRBV30	few	TRBJ2-2	TRBD1	16	TGTGCCTGGAGTGTAGAATTGGCAGGGGGCCTCGGGGAGCTGTTTTTT	CAWSVELAGGLGELFF
TRBV5-5	-	TRBJ2-5	TRBD2	14	TGTGCCAGCAGCTTTGCGGGGGGTGTGGAGACCCAGTACTTC	CASSFAGGVETQYF
TRBV11-1	-	TRBJ1-1	-	13	TGTGCCAGCAGCTTAGAATTGAACACTGAAGCTTTCTTT	CASSLELNTEAFF
TRBV5-8	-	TRBJ2-3	TRBD2	16	TGTGCCAGCAGCTTGGGCGCGGGGGGCAAAACAGATACGCAGTATTTT	CASSLGAGGKTDTQYF
TRBV5-4	few	TRBJ2-7	-	15	TGTGCCAGCAGCCGAGGGGGCGGGGGCTCCTACGAGCAGTACTTC	CASSRGGGGSYEQYF
TRBV25-1	-	TRBJ2-5	-	16	TGTGCCAGCAGTGATCCCCGGGACACACCTCAAGAGACCCAGTACTTC	CASSDPRDTPQETQYF
TRBV7-2	once	TRBJ1-4	-	14	TGTGCCAGCAGCTTAGGGCGGAATAATGAAAAACTGTTTTTT	CASSLGRNNEKLFF
TRBV6-4	few	TRBJ2-1	TRBD2	14	TGTGCCAGCAGTGACGGGACTAGCGTTAATGAGCAGTTCTTC	CASSDGTSVNEQFF
TRBV5-1	-	TRBJ2-6	TRBD1	12	TGCGCCAGCAGCTTGGATGACAGGGCTCCGACTTTC	CASSLDDRAPTF
TRBV7-9	-	TRBJ1-2	TRBD1	19	TGTGCCAGCAGCTTAGCGAGCGTCCAGACAGGGGGCGCTTCAAGCGGCTACACCTTC	CASSLASVQTGGASSGYTF
TRBV7-2	once	TRBJ1-5	-	15	TGTGCCAGCAGCTTATTTCTATTCGCTAATCAGCCCCAGCATTTT	CASSLFLFANQPQHF
TRBV29-1	-	TRBJ2-3	TRBD1	14	TGCAGCGTTGAGGGACAGGGATTCACAGATACGCAGTATTTT	CSVEGQGFTDTQYF
TRBV29-1	-	TRBJ2-5	TRBD2	15	TGCAGCGTCGGGACTAGCGGGGCCCCTCGGGAGACCCAGTACTTC	CSVGTSGAPRETQYF
TRBV5-4	-	TRBJ2-3	-	14	TGTGCCAGCAGCATCGACAGTAGCACAGATACGCAGTATTTT	CASSIDSSTDTQYF
TRBV10-2	-	TRBJ2-3	TRBD1	14	TGCGCCAGCTGGGACAGGGGAAGCACAGATACGCAGTATTTT	CASWDRGSTDTQYF
TRBV6-5	-	TRBJ1-5	TRBD1	13	TGTGCCAGCAGCACAGGGACAGGTCAGCCCCAGCATTTT	CASSTGTGQPQHF
TRBV5-5	few	TRBJ1-3	-	12	TGTGCCAGCAGCAGCGGTGGAAACACCATATATTTT	CASSSGGNTIYF